These 32 T cell receptor beta chains came from one sample sequenced in a study of OX40 agonist ivuxolimab in advanced cancers. Sequencing used immunoSEQ multiplex PCR; TCRdb keeps in-frame clones, though not all of them. The sample includes about 81,000 clones, about 86% seen only once; the top ten take 6% to 8.5%. The sequences come from CD4+ or CD8+ T cells sorted from blood, collected in a trial of the OX40 agonist ivuxolimab. The receptors come from an adult with an advanced solid tumor such as melanoma, head and neck, liver or kidney cancer.

The chain links TRBV5-1 to TRBJ1-4; D remains unclear. The V end was cut by 2 bases, the J end by 4 bases, with 9 bases between. The germline CDR1 and CDR2 sequences are SGHRS and YFSETQ. The CDR3 length is 14 residues. The CDR3 loop is CASSFGSVNEKLFF. The CDR3 DNA follows: TGCGCCAGCAGCTTTGGATCGGTTAATGAAAAACTGTTTTTT. Variable domain in full (rest from reference TRBV5-1 and TRBJ1-4): KAGVTQTPRYLIKTRGQQVTLSCSPISGHRSVSWYQQTPGQGLQFLFEYFSETQRNKGNFPGRFSGRQFSNSRSEMNVSTLELGDSALYLCASSFGSVNEKLFFGSGTQLSVL.

V usage is TRBV9 and J usage is TRBJ2-2; 11 nucleotides line up with TRBD2. The CDR3 totals 14 residues. V lost 4 bases to trimming and J lost 7 bases; unmatched junction nucleotides: 3. Germline V CDR1 and CDR2: SGDLS, YYNGEE. The CDR3 bases are TGTGCCAGCAGCATGGGACTAGCGGTCGGGGAGCTGTTTTTT. Translation: CASSMGLAVGELFF.

This chain links TRBV6-5 with TRBJ1-1; 8 positions agree with TRBD1. With 3 bases clipped from V and 3 bases from J, the junction kept 9 bases outside the gene matches. Germline CDR1 MNHEY, CDR2 SVGAGI. The CDR3 consists of 16 residues. The CDR3 bases are TGTGCCAGCAGTTATCCCCCAGGACAGGGTCACACTGAAGCTTTCTTT. Its protein product is CASSYPPGQGHTEAFF.

The chain links TRBV9 to TRBJ1-2, with TRBD1 matching 7 bases. CDR1 and CDR2 (germline): SGDLS, YYNGEE. The J segment lost 6 bases and the V segment lost 0 bases, leaving 2 bases of the junction unmatched. The CDR3 runs 13 residues. The CDR3 region has the DNA TGTGCCAGCAGCGTAGACAGGGGCCATGGCTACACCTTC. Protein: CASSVDRGHGYTF.

The chain combines TRBV4-2 with TRBJ1-4, with 12 nucleotides matching TRBD1. This CDR3 comprises 15 residues. The germline V gene has CDR1 LGHNA and CDR2 YNFKEQ. V was clipped by 5 bases and J by 8 bases; unmatched bases: 6. The CDR3 DNA follows: TGTGCCAGCAGCGGAACCGGGACAGGGGGCGAAAAACTGTTTTTT. Its translation: CASSGTGTGGEKLFF.

This rearrangement joins TRBV2 to TRBJ2-2; TRBD2 agrees at 12 bases. The CDR3 has 17 residues. V trimming: 5 bases; J trimming: 4 bases; junction bases outside the gene matches: 8. The germline V gene has CDR1 SNHLY and CDR2 FYNNEI. The CDR3 here is CASSSASGRVFTGELFF. The CDR3 nucleotides read TGTGCCAGCAGTTCCGCTAGCGGGAGGGTATTCACCGGGGAGCTGTTTTTT. The full variable domain, in which reference TRBV2 and TRBJ2-2 provide the parts outside the CDR3, is EPEVTQTPSHQVTQMGQEVILRCVPISNHLYFYWYRQILGQKVEFLVSFYNNEISEKSEIFDDQFSVERPDGSNFTLKIRSTKLEDSAMYFCASSSASGRVFTGELFFGEGSRLTVL.

The V gene is TRBV7-9, the J gene TRBJ2-5; 9 bases line up with TRBD1. CDR3 length: 16 amino acids. The germline V gene has CDR1 SEHNR and CDR2 FQNEAQ (reference sequence). The ends lost 4 bases at V and 3 bases at J; junction bases unmatched: 9. The chain's CDR3 is CASSSPDRGFEETQYF. CDR3 sequence (DNA): TGTGCCAGCAGCTCCCCGGACAGGGGATTTGAAGAGACCCAGTACTTC.

The CDR3 region has the DNA TGCGCCAGCAGCCAAGAAAGCAGCTTCGGGACAGGGGGCTCCAGGGAGACCCAGTACTTC. It yields the protein CASSQESSFGTGGSRETQYF. The V and J genes are TRBV4-1 and TRBJ2-5; 12 bases fit TRBD1. V lost 0 bases, J lost 5 bases, and 16 bases stayed unmatched. This CDR3 contains 20 residues. Looked up from germline, CDR1 is MGHRA and CDR2 is YSYEKL.

The chain joins TRBV28 to TRBJ1-5; D remains ambiguous. V was clipped by 5 bases and J by 3 bases, with 11 bases between them. This CDR3 comprises 14 residues. In germline, CDR1 is MDHEN, CDR2 SYDVKM. The CDR3 sequence: CASSIGEYNQPQHF. The DNA of the CDR3 is TGTGCCAGCAGTATCGGGGAGTACAATCAGCCCCAGCATTTT. The full variable domain, completed using reference TRBV28 and TRBJ1-5, is DVKVTQSSRYLVKRTGEKVFLECVQDMDHENMFWYRQDPGLGLRLIYFSYDVKMKEKGDIPEGYSVSREKKERFSLILESASTNQTSMYLCASSIGEYNQPQHFGDGTRLSIL.

This chain links TRBV6-1 with TRBJ1-1; tentatively, D is TRBD1 (5 bases). The CDR3 consists of 14 residues. Germline V gene lookup returns CDR1 MNHNS and CDR2 SASEGT. V was cut by 1 base and J by 3 bases, with 9 bases left in between. Here the CDR3 DNA reads TGTGCCAGCAGTGAAGTGGGAGGGGACACTGAAGCTTTCTTT. As protein: CASSEVGGDTEAFF.

CDR3 nucleotides: TGTGCCAGCAGTTACGATGGGGGATGGAACACTGAAGCTTTCTTT. Encoded protein: CASSYDGGWNTEAFF. The chain combines TRBV6-5 with TRBJ1-1; tentatively, D is TRBD1 (5 bases). Germline CDR1 and CDR2: MNHEY and SVGAGI. Between the trimmed V and J ends, which lost 2 bases and 1 base, there was a span of 11 bases. The CDR3 consists of 15 residues.

The rearrangement uses TRBV7-9 and TRBJ2-7, with D tentatively TRBD2 (5 bases). Germline V lookup: CDR1 SEHNR, CDR2 FQNEAQ (reference sequence). Trimming left V 4 bases short and J 7 bases short, with 17 bases between. The CDR3 is 14 amino acids. The CDR3 is CASSSSGPSGEQYF. The CDR3 region has the DNA TGTGCCAGCAGCTCATCCGGGCCATCGGGGGAGCAGTACTTC.

The rearrangement links TRBV11-2 to TRBJ2-7, with TRBD2 matching 7 bases. J was trimmed by 4 bases and V by 5 bases; bases with no gene match: 11. Germline V lookup: CDR1 SGHAT, CDR2 FQNNGV. The CDR3 totals 15 residues. The CDR3, as DNA: TGTGCCAGCAGCGGGGTCAGCGGGATTATTTACGAGCAGTACTTC. Its translation: CASSGVSGIIYEQYF.

This clone has a single count. The chain links TRBV27 to TRBJ2-3, with TRBD2 identical over 11 bases. The CDR3 totals 15 residues. Germline-derived CDR1 and CDR2 are MNHEY and SMNVEV (reference sequence). J was trimmed by 3 bases and V by 4 bases; bases with no gene match: 3. The CDR3 coding sequence is TGTGCCAGCAGTTCCCGACTAGCGGGAACAGATACGCAGTATTTT. Amino acid sequence: CASSSRLAGTDTQYF.

Note on this clone: The junction shows a germline mismatch at one end, possibly a read error. The chain is built from TRBV15 and TRBJ2-5; D may be TRBD2 (6 bases). CDR3 length: 13 amino acids. CDR1 is LNHNV and CDR2 is YYDKDF in the germline V gene (reference sequence). The DNA of the CDR3 is TGTGCCACCCGCAGGGACTCCGGCGGGACCCAGTACTTC. Translated, it gives CATRRDSGGTQYF. The full variable domain, with the rest looked up from reference TRBV15 and TRBJ2-5, is DAMVIQNPRYQVTQFGKPVTLSCSQTLNHNVMYWYQQKSSQAPKLLFHYYDKDFNNEADTPDNFQSRRPNTSFCFLDIRSPGLGDTAMYLCATRRDSGGTQYFGPGTRLLVL.

V is TRBV7-2 and J is TRBJ2-7; D is undetermined. Per the germline V gene, CDR1 is SGHTA and CDR2 is FQGNSA. Trimming pared 1 base from V and 2 bases from J, leaving 6 bases between. CDR3 length: 13 amino acids. DNA for the CDR3: TGTGCCAGCAGCTTAGACAGCGCCTACGAGCAGTACGTC. The encoded protein is CASSLDSAYEQYV.

The chain recombines TRBV6-5 with TRBJ2-5; weak D call: TRBD2 (7 bases). CDR3 length: 15 amino acids. The germline V gene has CDR1 MNHEY and CDR2 SVGAGI. Trimming removed 7 bases from V and 7 bases from J, with 22 bases in between. The CDR3 DNA follows: TGTGCCAGCATTAACCTAGGGGGGGACCTGAGGACCCAGTACTTC. Encoded protein: CASINLGGDLRTQYF.

This chain joins TRBV9 and TRBJ1-5; D possibly corresponds to TRBD1 (5 bases). CDR1 is SGDLS and CDR2 is YYNGEE in the germline V gene. This CDR3 spans 17 amino acids. V was clipped by 7 bases and J by 3 bases, with 23 bases between them. The CDR3 reads CASQPRGLGGINQPQHF. In DNA, the CDR3 is TGTGCCAGCCAGCCACGGGGCTTGGGTGGTATCAATCAGCCCCAGCATTTT.

This clone has just one count. The DNA for the CDR3 is TGTGCCAGCAGTACCGGGACATACCAAGAGACCCAGTACTTC. Protein product: CASSTGTYQETQYF. The chain employs TRBV28 and TRBJ2-5, with D perhaps TRBD1 (6 bases). V was pared by 5 bases and J by 0 bases, with 10 bases between. Germline values: CDR1 MDHEN, CDR2 SYDVKM. This CDR3 is 14 amino acids long.

The chain uses TRBV4-3 and TRBJ1-4; possible D gene TRBD1, 5 bases. Germline loops: CDR1 LGHNA, CDR2 YSLEER. The V end lost 1 base, the J end lost 5 bases, and 17 bases lay between the germline ends. The length of the CDR3 is 17 residues. The CDR3 nucleotides read TGCGCCAGCAGCCAAGTCGCACCTGCCGGGGGGAATGAAAAACTGTTTTTT. Translating gives CASSQVAPAGGNEKLFF.

Only a few counts were recorded for this clone. The genes are TRBV10-1 and TRBJ1-1, with D hard to call. V dropped 3 bases and J dropped 2 bases, with 4 bases sitting between them. From germline, CDR1 is WNHNN and CDR2 SYGVQD (reference sequence). This CDR3 is 12 amino acids long. CDR3 loop: CASSDVNTEAFF. The DNA of the CDR3 is TGCGCCAGCAGTGATGTAAACACTGAAGCTTTCTTT.

The rearrangement uses TRBV7-2 and TRBJ2-3; D is perhaps TRBD1 or TRBD2 (5 bases each). The CDR3 length is 13 residues. CDR1 is SGHTA and CDR2 is FQGNSA in the germline V gene. Trimming stripped 8 bases from V and 4 bases from J, with 13 bases between. The CDR3 coding sequence is TGTGCCAGCGGTCAACGAGGGGCAGATACGCAGTATTTT. This codes for CASGQRGADTQYF.

This sequence joins TRBV9 and TRBJ2-1; D not certain. The CDR3 consists of 15 residues. The germline V and J ends were trimmed by 1 base and 2 bases, with 10 bases remaining between them. CDR1 and CDR2 from the germline V gene are SGDLS and YYNGEE. CDR3 coding DNA: TGTGCCAGCAGCGTACTGGGCGAGACCTACAATGAGCAGTTCTTC. Translating it yields CASSVLGETYNEQFF.

V usage is TRBV28 and J usage is TRBJ2-3; tentatively, D is TRBD1 or TRBD2 (5 bases each). Germline CDR1 reads MDHEN; CDR2 reads SYDVKM. The CDR3 spans 15 residues. The ends were cut back, 6 bases at V and 0 bases at J, with 13 bases in the middle. CDR3 amino acids: CASRTGTASTDTQYF. The CDR3 DNA reads TGTGCCAGCAGAACCGGGACGGCTAGCACAGATACGCAGTATTTT.

This clone turned up a few times. V is TRBV19 and J is TRBJ2-2; 11 bases are a match to TRBD1. The CDR3 runs to 16 residues. The germline CDR1 and CDR2 sequences are LNHDA and SQIVND (reference sequence). V dropped 2 bases and J dropped 6; count of bases not matched to a gene: 5. The CDR3, as DNA: TGTGCCAGTAGTATACCTCCGGGACAGGGGGCCGGGGAGCTGTTTTTT. Protein sequence: CASSIPPGQGAGELFF.

J is TRBJ1-5 and V is TRBV28; D is uncertain. V lost 3 bases to trimming and J lost 5 bases, with 8 bases between them. Germline loops: CDR1 MDHEN, CDR2 SYDVKM. CDR3 length equals 13 residues. The CDR3 DNA reads as TGTGCCAGCAGTTTGGGGATCTATCAGCCCCAGCATTTT. Protein: CASSLGIYQPQHF.

The chain employs TRBV6-5 and TRBJ1-4; weak D call: TRBD1 (6 bases). Germline CDR1 MNHEY, CDR2 SVGAGI. Trimming took off 2 bases at V and 3 bases at J, with 10 bases between the two ends. The CDR3 spans 15 residues. In DNA, the CDR3 is TGTGCCAGCAGTTACGGAGCAGGGGCTAATGAAAAACTGTTTTTT. Translation: CASSYGAGANEKLFF.

The V and J genes are TRBV11-2 and TRBJ1-6; D not certain. V was trimmed by 2 bases and J by 6 bases, leaving 8 bases between them. The length of the CDR3 is 14 residues. CDR1 and CDR2 from the germline V gene are SGHAT and FQNNGV. DNA for the CDR3: TGTGCCAGCAGCTTAAGCGACGGTAATTCACCCCTCCACTTT. It yields the protein CASSLSDGNSPLHF. The full variable domain, rest sourced from reference TRBV11-2 and TRBJ1-6, is EAGVAQSPRYKIIEKRQSVAFWCNPISGHATLYWYQQILGQGPKLLIQFQNNGVVDDSQLPKDRFSAERLKGVDSTLKIQPAKLEDSAVYLCASSLSDGNSPLHFGNGTRLTVT.

The rearrangement uses TRBV27 and TRBJ2-5, with a tentative D call TRBD1 (6 bases). The CDR3 has 14 residues. Germline CDR1 reads MNHEY; CDR2 reads SMNVEV (reference sequence). V was cut by 5 bases and J by 5 bases, with 15 bases left in between. CDR3 sequence reads: CASSPTSQGETQYF. The CDR3, as DNA: TGTGCCAGCAGTCCCACGTCACAGGGCGAGACCCAGTACTTC.

This clone was recorded once. The chain uses TRBV18 and TRBJ1-5, with 9 bases fitting TRBD1. Germline V gene data show CDR1 as KGHSH and CDR2 as LQKENI. This CDR3 is 17 amino acids long. V lost 2 bases to trimming and J lost 4 bases; unmatched junction nucleotides: 9. The CDR3 reads CASSPNSPGQGNQPQHF. The CDR3 DNA reads TGTGCCAGCTCACCAAATTCTCCGGGACAGGGAAATCAGCCCCAGCATTTT.

V is TRBV2 and J is TRBJ1-2, with a weak D call TRBD1 (5 bases). The CDR3 is made up of 13 amino acids. The V end was cut by 6 bases, the J end by 6 bases, with 14 bases between. Per the germline V gene, CDR1 is SNHLY and CDR2 is FYNNEI. The CDR3 loop is CASRAGYGDGYTF. CDR3 nucleotide sequence: TGTGCCAGCAGGGCAGGGTATGGCGATGGCTACACCTTC. Looking up the rest from reference TRBV2 and TRBJ1-2 gives the full variable domain: EPEVTQTPSHQVTQMGQEVILRCVPISNHLYFYWYRQILGQKVEFLVSFYNNEISEKSEIFDDQFSVERPDGSNFTLKIRSTKLEDSAMYFCASRAGYGDGYTFGSGTRLTVV.

The chain is built from TRBV13 and TRBJ2-1; D remains unclear. The germline CDR1 and CDR2 sequences are PRHDT and FYEKMQ (reference sequence). The CDR3 runs 14 residues. Trimming removed 0 bases from V and 2 bases from J, with 5 bases in between. CDR3 sequence: CASSLGIAYNEQFF. The CDR3 bases are TGTGCCAGCAGCTTAGGTATAGCCTACAATGAGCAGTTCTTC.